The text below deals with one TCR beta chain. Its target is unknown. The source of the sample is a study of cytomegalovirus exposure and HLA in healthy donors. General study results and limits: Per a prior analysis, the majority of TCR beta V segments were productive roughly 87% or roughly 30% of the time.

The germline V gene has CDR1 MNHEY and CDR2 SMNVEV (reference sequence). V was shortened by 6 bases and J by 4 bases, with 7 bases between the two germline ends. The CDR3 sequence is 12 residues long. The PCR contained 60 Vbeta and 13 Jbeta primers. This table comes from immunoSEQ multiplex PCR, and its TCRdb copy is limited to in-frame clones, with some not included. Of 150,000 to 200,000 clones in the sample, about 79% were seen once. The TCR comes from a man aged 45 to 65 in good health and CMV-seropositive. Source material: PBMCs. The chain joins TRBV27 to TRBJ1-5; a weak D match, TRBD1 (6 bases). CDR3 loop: CASSQGNQPQHF. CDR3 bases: TGTGCCAGCAGCCAGGGGAATCAGCCCCAGCATTTT.